This T cell receptor (beta chain) was retrieved from a study of shared clonotypes between healthy human individuals. Findings and caveats of the study: Apart from blood, nothing was sampled; tissue repertoires likely differ.

The sorted-subset replicate PCRs were given 150 to 200 ng DNA, which is approximately 30,000 T cell genomes. Assay: immunoSEQ multiplex PCR; the TCRdb copy retains only in-frame clones and omits some. The table shows about 680,000 clones, with 73% occurring only once. V dropped 4 bases and J dropped 2 bases, with 8 bases sitting between them. The CDR3 sequence is 13 residues long. CDR1 MNHEY and CDR2 SMNVEV come from the germline V gene (reference sequence). To note about this clone: Its antigen remains unidentified. Other DNA variants within this sample encode the same CDR3.

The clonotype comes from a woman aged 25 to 39 in good health. The sample taken for sequencing was memory CD4+ T cells sorted from blood. Described subset: CD45RA-negative fraction. The rearrangement uses TRBV27 and TRBJ1-2; unclear D gene. CDR3 DNA sequence: TGTGCCAGCAGTTCTCAGGCAAACTATGGCTACACCTTC. This gives the protein CASSSQANYGYTF.